The 6 T cell receptor beta chains below all came from one sample that was sequenced in a study of technical replicates of blood from a handful of donors. Profiling relied on immunoSEQ multiplex PCR, and the TCRdb table lists in-frame clones only, not all of them. The table records some 80,000 clones, around 96% of them present only once. The sample taken for sequencing was T cells isolated from PBMCs. All receptors come from a human donor in good health.

The chain combines TRBV6-5 with TRBJ1-2; D perhaps matches TRBD1 (6 bases). The CDR3 consists of 14 residues. The germline gives CDR1 MNHEY, CDR2 SVGAGI. V was cut by 4 bases and J by 2 bases, with 11 bases left in between. The CDR3 loop is CASSFSGTNYGYTF. CDR3 in DNA: TGTGCCAGCAGTTTCTCCGGGACAAACTATGGCTACACCTTC.

The rearrangement uses TRBV6-1 and TRBJ2-3, with 11 bases fitting TRBD1. The V gene's germline CDR1 is MNHNS and CDR2 SASEGT. The CDR3 has 16 amino acids. The trim removed 0 bases at V and 4 bases at J, leaving 3 bases unmatched. The CDR3 loop reads CASSEAPGQGADTQYF. Here the CDR3 DNA reads TGTGCCAGCAGTGAAGCGCCGGGACAGGGGGCAGATACGCAGTATTTT.

This clone was observed once. The V call is TRBV2, the J call TRBJ1-5; no firm D call. V was pared by 4 bases and J by 1 base, with 11 bases between. Germline V gene sequence: CDR1 SNHLY, CDR2 FYNNEI. The CDR3 consists of 15 residues. CDR3 region: CASSVASVSNQPQHF. CDR3 sequence (DNA): TGTGCCAGCAGTGTAGCTTCAGTCAGCAATCAGCCCCAGCATTTT.

The chain is built from TRBV29-1 and TRBJ1-3, with no clear D. CDR3 length equals 14 residues. Germline V CDR1 and CDR2: SQVTM, ANQGSEA. V shed 4 bases and J shed 0 bases, with 10 bases lying between them. In DNA form, the CDR3 reads TGCAGCGTTGCCGGGTCTTACTCTGGAAACACCATATATTTT. Its translation is CSVAGSYSGNTIYF.

V usage is TRBV28 and J usage is TRBJ2-1; a weak D match, TRBD2 (6 bases). This CDR3 has 15 amino acids. The germline V and J ends were trimmed by 5 bases and 2 bases, with 13 bases remaining between them. The germline V gene encodes CDR1 MDHEN and CDR2 SYDVKM. The CDR3 region has the DNA TGTGCCAGCAGTCCGCCTCTAGCGACCTACAATGAGCAGTTCTTC. Its protein product is CASSPPLATYNEQFF.

Concerning this clone itself: Other DNA sequences in the sample encode the same CDR3. V and J are TRBV29-1 and TRBJ2-2; D remains ambiguous. The V gene's germline CDR1 is SQVTM and CDR2 ANQGSEA. CDR3 length: 11 amino acids. Trimming left V 4 bases short and J 3 bases short, with 3 bases between. The CDR3 coding sequence is TGCAGCGTTGCCGACACCGGGGAGCTGTTTTTT. The encoded protein is CSVADTGELFF.